The entry below gives a single T cell receptor (beta chain) sequence along with its context. This sample stems from a study of monozygotic twins with inflammatory bowel disease. Samples each yielded cDNA through eight separate reactions. TCRdb re-called the 5' RACE reads, yielding one record per CDR3 amino acid sequence without DNA. Reported are about 350,000 distinct CDR3 sequences; the ten largest clones contain approximately 2%. The germline gives CDR1 SNHLY, CDR2 FYNNEI. This CDR3 has 13 residues. This chain joins TRBV2 and TRBJ2-7; checking the TCRdb D call of TRBD2 is not possible without DNA. The sequencing input was blood. The origin of this receptor is a human donor with ulcerative colitis or Crohn's disease, or a healthy co-twin of an affected twin (not recorded which). The CDR3 is CASGGLSSYEQYF.